A selection of T cell receptor beta chains follows, all from one sample in a study of T cell responses to AZD1222 COVID-19 vaccine. Some clones are missing from TCRdb's copy, which holds only in-frame ones; the method was immunoSEQ multiplex PCR. The table lists fewer than 50,000 clones, around 80% of them singletons. This specimen was peripheral blood, taken on day 0 of AZD1222 vaccination. Receptors were obtained from an adult in good health. CDR3s include the opening cysteine and the closing phenylalanine or tryptophan. The D gene is left open where the match is weak. Clone size, where shown, is once, few, many, or a class for clones that have expanded.

v_gene	d_gene	abundance	j_gene	CDR3nt	CDR3aa
TRBV27	NA	NA	TRBJ1-5	TGTGCCAGCAGTTCGAATCCCTCGGGACAGCCCCAGCATTTT	CASSSNPSGQPQHF
TRBV6-8	NA	few	TRBJ2-2	TGTGCCAGCAGTTCCCCAGGGGTCGGGGAGCTGTTTTTT	CASSSPGVGELFF
TRBV6-5	TRBD1	NA	TRBJ1-2	TGTGCCAGCAGTTACGGGACAGGGGGGAACTATGGCTACACCTTC	CASSYGTGGNYGYTF
TRBV18	TRBD1	NA	TRBJ1-5	TGTGCCAGCTCACCCCGGGACAGGGCGACTGCCAATCAGCCCCAGCATTTT	CASSPRDRATANQPQHF
TRBV27	NA	NA	TRBJ1-5	TGTGCCAGCAGTTTGTTCGGTATGCGCAATCAGCCCCAGCATTTT	CASSLFGMRNQPQHF
TRBV6-1	NA	NA	TRBJ1-5	TGTGCCAGCAGTGAAGCGCACAGGGTTAGCAATCAGCCCCAGCATTTT	CASSEAHRVSNQPQHF
TRBV3-1/TRBV3-2	NA	NA	TRBJ1-5	TGTGCCAGCAGCCAGCAACTCGATCAGCCCCAGCATTTT	CASSQQLDQPQHF
TRBV6-5	NA	NA	TRBJ1-1	TGTGCCAGCTCTCGGGGGACGACTGAAGCTTTCTTT	CASSRGTTEAFF
TRBV4-1	NA	once	TRBJ1-4	TGCGCCAGCAGCCAAGGACGGGGGAGTGCAACTAATGAAAAACTGTTTTTT	CASSQGRGSATNEKLFF
TRBV5-1	NA	few	TRBJ2-5	TGCGCCAGCAGCTTGTGGCTTTCGGAGACCCAGTACTTC	CASSLWLSETQYF
TRBV7-9	NA	NA	TRBJ1-1	TGTGCCAGCAGCTCCCTAAGGGGTCCGAACACTGAAGCTTTCTTT	CASSSLRGPNTEAFF
TRBV28	TRBD1	NA	TRBJ1-5	TGTGCCAGCAGTCCGGGACAGCACAATCAGCCCCAGCATTTT	CASSPGQHNQPQHF
TRBV7-2	TRBD1	NA	TRBJ1-6	TGTGCCAGCAGCGGCTGGACAGGGGGTAATTCACCCCTCCACTTT	CASSGWTGGNSPLHF
TRBV15	TRBD1	NA	TRBJ1-5	TGTGCCACCAGCAGAGTCGACAGGGGATTTCAGCCCCAGCATTTT	CATSRVDRGFQPQHF
TRBV6-5	NA	NA	TRBJ1-2	TGTGCCAGCAGGGACTCTAACTATGGCTACACCTTC	CASRDSNYGYTF
TRBV6-2/TRBV6-3	NA	NA	TRBJ2-1	TGTGCCAGCAGTTACTCCACTAATGAGCAGTTCTTC	CASSYSTNEQFF
TRBV28	TRBD1	NA	TRBJ2-5	TGTGCCAGCAGTTTGCTATCCGGGACAGGGCAAGAGACCCAGTACTTC	CASSLLSGTGQETQYF
TRBV7-3	TRBD1	NA	TRBJ1-1	TGTGCCAGCAGGCCGACAGGGGCTAGCACTGAAGCTTTCTTT	CASRPTGASTEAFF
TRBV27	NA	NA	TRBJ2-7	TGTGCCAGCAGCCCCACTTTCGGGAGCTCAGGCTACGAGCAGTACTTC	CASSPTFGSSGYEQYF
TRBV7-8	NA	once	TRBJ1-3	TGTGCCAGCAGCTTAGGGACGGCTAGCTCTGGAAACACCATATATTTT	CASSLGTASSGNTIYF
TRBV7-8	TRBD1	NA	TRBJ1-1	TGTGCCAGCAGCTCCCGGGGACAGGGGGGCACTGAAGCTTTCTTT	CASSSRGQGGTEAFF
TRBV4-1	NA	NA	TRBJ2-1	TGCGCCAGCAGCCAAGTTGAAGGCAATGAGCAGTTCTTC	CASSQVEGNEQFF
TRBV5-6	NA	NA	TRBJ2-3	TGTGCCAGCAACCTGCCCCAGGGCACAGATACGCAGTATTTT	CASNLPQGTDTQYF
TRBV7-8	NA	NA	TRBJ2-7	TGTGCCAGCAGCCCAGTTGGTAGCCTGAACGAGCAGTACTTC	CASSPVGSLNEQYF
TRBV29-1	NA	NA	TRBJ1-1	TGCAGCGTTGCTGGGGGGAGGGACACTGAAGCTTTCTTT	CSVAGGRDTEAFF
TRBV3-1/TRBV3-2	NA	NA	TRBJ2-6	TGTGCCAGCAGCCAGTTACAGAGCTCTGGGGCCAACGTCCTGACTTTC	CASSQLQSSGANVLTF
TRBV3-1/TRBV3-2	NA	few	TRBJ1-1	TGTGCCAGCAGCCAACTACAGGTCACTGAAGCTTTCTTT	CASSQLQVTEAFF
TRBV5-6	NA	NA	TRBJ1-2	TGTGCCAGCAGCTGGGCGGGCTCCTATGGCTACACCTTC	CASSWAGSYGYTF
TRBV12-3/TRBV12-4	NA	NA	TRBJ1-2	TGTGCCAGCAGTTTAGTGGGTTCGGGAGGCTACACCTTC	CASSLVGSGGYTF
TRBV27	NA	NA	TRBJ2-3	TGTGCCAGCAGTTCCGGGACAACCCTCAACCCCACAGATACGCAGTATTTT	CASSSGTTLNPTDTQYF